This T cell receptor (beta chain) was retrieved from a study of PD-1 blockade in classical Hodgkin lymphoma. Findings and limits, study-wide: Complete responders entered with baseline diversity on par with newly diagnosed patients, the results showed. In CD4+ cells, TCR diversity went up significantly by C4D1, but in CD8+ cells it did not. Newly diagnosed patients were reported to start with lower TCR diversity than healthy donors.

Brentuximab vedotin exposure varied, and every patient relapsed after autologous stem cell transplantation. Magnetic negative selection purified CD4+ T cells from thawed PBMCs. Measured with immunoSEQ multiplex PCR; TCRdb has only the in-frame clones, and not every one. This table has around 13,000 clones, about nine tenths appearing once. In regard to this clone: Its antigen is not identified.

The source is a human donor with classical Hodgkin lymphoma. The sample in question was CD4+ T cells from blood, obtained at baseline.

The CDR3 DNA sequence: TGTGCCAGCAGCCCGCGACAGAGAACCTACGAGCAGTACTTC. Translating it yields CASSPRQRTYEQYF. V usage is TRBV9 and J usage is TRBJ2-7; maybe TRBD1 (5 bases). The V end lost 4 bases, the J end lost 2 bases, and 13 bases lay between the germline ends. This CDR3 spans 14 amino acids. From germline, CDR1 is SGDLS and CDR2 YYNGEE. Full variable domain (outside the CDR3, taken from reference TRBV9 and TRBJ2-7): DSGVTQTPKHLITATGQRVTLRCSPRSGDLSVYWYQQSLDQGLQFLIQYYNGEERAKGNILERFSAQQFPDLHSELNLSSLELGDSALYFCASSPRQRTYEQYFGPGTRLTVT.